A single sample gave rise to the 23 T cell receptor beta chains below, sequenced in a study of cytomegalovirus exposure and HLA in healthy donors. Some clones are missing from TCRdb's copy, which holds only in-frame ones; the method was immunoSEQ multiplex PCR. The sample yields approximately 230,000 clones, about 90% seen once. The sequencing sample was made of PBMCs. All receptors come from a man aged 18 to 30 in good health and CMV-seropositive.

The chain is built from TRBV27 and TRBJ2-3, with 7 bases that match TRBD2. The V and J ends lost 10 bases and 4 bases, in that order; junction bases with no gene match: 20. This CDR3 is 17 amino acids long. The germline gives CDR1 MNHEY, CDR2 SMNVEV (reference sequence). DNA for the CDR3: TGTGCCACCTCGGGGGGTGGGGGTAGTTTCGGCGCAGATACGCAGTATTTT. Translated, it gives CATSGGGGSFGADTQYF.

This chain links TRBV4-3 with TRBJ2-5; D tentatively fits TRBD1 or TRBD2 (6 bases each). The CDR3 length is 18 residues. The V and J ends lost 0 bases and 4 bases respectively, with 21 bases between them. The germline CDR1 and CDR2 sequences are LGHNA and YSLEER. CDR3 nucleotides: TGCGCCAGCAGCCAAGACATGCGGGCCAGGAGGGGGGCAGAGACCCAGTACTTC. Encoded protein: CASSQDMRARRGAETQYF.

The sample holds one count of this clone. The V call is TRBV7-9, the J call TRBJ1-1, with a possible D match to TRBD1 (5 bases). Germline V CDR1 and CDR2: SEHNR, FQNEAQ (reference sequence). The CDR3 runs to 16 residues. V shed 4 bases and J shed 3 bases, with 18 bases lying between them. CDR3 protein: CASSSPRVGLDTEAFF. For the CDR3, the DNA is TGTGCCAGCAGCTCCCCCCGGGTGGGGCTGGACACTGAAGCTTTCTTT.

The V gene is TRBV7-9, the J gene TRBJ2-7, with D unresolved. Germline-derived CDR1 and CDR2 are SEHNR and FQNEAQ (reference sequence). CDR3 length: 12 amino acids. The V gene lost 5 bases and the J gene lost 0 bases, with 5 bases spanning the gap. In DNA form, the CDR3 reads TGTGCCAGCAGCACCCTCTCCTACGAGCAGTACTTC. Translated: CASSTLSYEQYF.

This sequence joins TRBV4-3 and TRBJ2-7; 9 nucleotides align to TRBD2. V dropped 9 bases and J dropped 4; count of bases not matched to a gene: 13. CDR1 is LGHNA and CDR2 is YSLEER in the germline V gene. The CDR3 is 15 amino acids. DNA of the CDR3: TGCGCCAGTCGTATAGGGAATAGCGGGAGTTACGAGCAGTACTTC. Its protein is CASRIGNSGSYEQYF.

J is TRBJ2-5 and V is TRBV5-1; 7 nucleotides line up with TRBD1. Trimming at V came to 3 bases and at J to 5 bases, leaving 7 bases not matched to a gene. Germline-derived CDR1 and CDR2 are SGHRS and YFSETQ. The CDR3 covers 14 residues. CDR3 DNA sequence: TGCGCCAGCAGCTCCACAGGGGCTGAGGAGACCCAGTACTTC. As protein: CASSSTGAEETQYF.

The chain recombines TRBV5-6 with TRBJ2-7, with D possibly being TRBD1 or TRBD2 (5 bases each). The CDR3 consists of 14 residues. Germline V gives CDR1 SGHDT, CDR2 YYEEEE. V shed 4 bases and J shed 6 bases, with 17 bases lying between them. The CDR3 coding sequence is TGTGCCAGCAGCGCCTCGCCCGGGACGGGCGAGCAGTACTTC. The encoded protein is CASSASPGTGEQYF.

This rearrangement joins TRBV4-3 to TRBJ2-1, with D possibly matching TRBD2 (6 bases). The V and J ends lost 2 bases and 4 bases respectively, with 9 bases between them. The CDR3 runs 14 residues. CDR1 is LGHNA and CDR2 is YSLEER in the germline V gene. CDR3 protein: CASSQLRGYNEQFF. The CDR3 DNA reads TGCGCCAGCAGCCAACTGCGGGGATACAATGAGCAGTTCTTC.

The rearrangement uses TRBV4-3 and TRBJ2-7; maybe TRBD1 (6 bases). The CDR3 sequence is 16 residues long. CDR1 LGHNA and CDR2 YSLEER come from the germline V gene. Between the trimmed V and J ends, which lost 0 bases and 4 bases, there was a span of 16 bases. CDR3 region: CASSQDFRDTVYEQYF. The DNA of the CDR3 is TGCGCCAGCAGCCAAGATTTCCGGGACACAGTATACGAGCAGTACTTC.

V and J are TRBV6-1 and TRBJ2-7; 12 bases agree with TRBD1. V gave up 6 bases and J gave up 3 bases; unmatched junction bases: 6. The CDR3 has 15 residues. CDR1 MNHNS and CDR2 SASEGT come from the germline V gene. The CDR3 sequence is CASRAGQGAFYEQYF. The CDR3 DNA follows: TGTGCCAGCAGAGCGGGACAGGGGGCCTTCTACGAGCAGTACTTC.

This chain links TRBV4-1 with TRBJ2-5; 11 bases align to TRBD2. This CDR3 has 16 residues. CDR1 is MGHRA and CDR2 is YSYEKL in the germline V gene. J gave up 7 bases and V 0 bases, and 7 bases lay outside the gene matches. CDR3 nucleotide sequence: TGCGCCAGCAGCCAAGAAGGGACTAGCGGAAGGGGGACCCAGTACTTC. It yields the protein CASSQEGTSGRGTQYF.

The chain recombines TRBV7-8 with TRBJ2-1; 7 positions agree with TRBD2. V dropped 4 bases and J dropped 3; count of bases not matched to a gene: 6. The CDR3 is made up of 15 amino acids. Per the germline V gene, CDR1 is SGHVS and CDR2 is FQNEAQ. DNA of the CDR3: TGTGCCAGCAGCTCTAGACCGGGGGGCTACAATGAGCAGTTCTTC. Translated: CASSSRPGGYNEQFF.

The rearrangement links TRBV4-1 to TRBJ2-7; tentatively, D is TRBD2 (5 bases). Germline values: CDR1 MGHRA, CDR2 YSYEKL. Trimming pared 0 bases from V and 1 base from J, leaving 13 bases between. CDR3 size: 16 residues. The DNA for the CDR3 is TGCGCCAGCAGCCAAGATTTGGGGAGAGGGTCCTACGAGCAGTACTTC. This translates into CASSQDLGRGSYEQYF.

The CDR3, as DNA: TGTGCCAGCAGTGACGGAACAGGGGGTTTCAATGAGCAGTTCTTC. Residues: CASSDGTGGFNEQFF. This chain links TRBV25-1 with TRBJ2-1, with 8 nucleotides matching TRBD1. This CDR3 is built from 15 residues. V gave up 3 bases and J gave up 6 bases; unmatched junction bases: 7. Germline-derived CDR1 and CDR2 are MGHDK and SYGVNS.

This chain's CDR3 is CASTERGGLASYEQYF. CDR3 bases: TGTGCCAGCACTGAACGGGGGGGACTAGCGAGCTACGAGCAGTACTTC. V and J are TRBV7-8 and TRBJ2-7; 10 nucleotides agree with TRBD2. The J segment lost 3 bases and the V segment lost 7 bases, leaving 12 bases of the junction unmatched. Germline CDR1 reads SGHVS; CDR2 reads FQNEAQ. The CDR3 consists of 16 residues.

The chain is built from TRBV28 and TRBJ2-2, with no clear D. V dropped 4 bases and J dropped 6 bases, with 9 bases sitting between them. This CDR3 spans 13 amino acids. The germline V gene encodes CDR1 MDHEN and CDR2 SYDVKM. The CDR3 nucleotides are TGTGCCAGCAGTTCCCAACCCTCCGGGGAGCTGTTTTTT. Residues: CASSSQPSGELFF.

The chain has TRBV5-1 and TRBJ2-1; weak D call: TRBD1 (6 bases). The CDR3 is 15 residues long. V was trimmed by 5 bases and J by 5 bases, leaving 17 bases between them. Per the germline V gene, CDR1 is SGHRS and CDR2 is YFSETQ. CDR3 sequence (DNA): TGCGCCAGCAGAACAGGGTATACTCTCGACAATGAGCAGTTCTTC. It yields the protein CASRTGYTLDNEQFF.

The chain recombines TRBV6-4 with TRBJ2-5, with 12 bases matching TRBD2. The V gene end was trimmed by 4 bases and the J gene end by 3 bases; junction bases not matched to a gene: 6. This CDR3 is built from 16 residues. Germline loops: CDR1 MRHNA, CDR2 SNTAGT. This chain's CDR3 is CASSGRLAGEEETQYF. CDR3 DNA: TGTGCCAGCAGTGGGCGACTAGCGGGAGAGGAAGAGACCCAGTACTTC.

The rearrangement joins TRBV10-3 to TRBJ1-1; D is undetermined. CDR3 length equals 13 residues. CDR1 ENHRY and CDR2 SYGVKD come from the germline V gene. V lost 6 bases and J lost 1, with 9 bases in between. This CDR3 is CAISVTRNTEAFF. The CDR3 bases are TGTGCCATCAGCGTCACAAGGAACACTGAAGCTTTCTTT.

This clone has just one count. V is TRBV14 and J is TRBJ2-5; maybe TRBD1 (6 bases). The V and J ends lost 3 bases and 4 bases respectively, with 18 bases between them. The CDR3 spans 16 residues. Germline V gives CDR1 SGHDN, CDR2 FVKESK. This chain's CDR3 is CASSHRTDHTGETQYF. CDR3 nucleotide sequence: TGTGCCAGCAGCCACCGGACAGATCATACCGGAGAGACCCAGTACTTC. Supplemented by reference TRBV14 and TRBJ2-5, the full variable domain reads EAGVTQFPSHSVIEKGQTVTLRCDPISGHDNLYWYRRVMGKEIKFLLHFVKESKQDESGMPNNRFLAERTGGTYSTLKVQPAELEDSGVYFCASSHRTDHTGETQYFGPGTRLLVL.

This clone was counted a single time. CDR3 DNA sequence: TGTGCCACCAGCAGACCACATAGCACTGAAGCTTTCTTT. The encoded protein is CATSRPHSTEAFF. The chain has TRBV15 and TRBJ1-1; D uncertain. Trimming left V 2 bases short and J 4 bases short, with 8 bases between. CDR3 size: 13 residues. CDR1 and CDR2 (germline): LNHNV, YYDKDF (reference sequence).

This rearrangement joins TRBV2 to TRBJ2-7, with a tentative D call TRBD2 (6 bases). CDR1 SNHLY and CDR2 FYNNEI come from the germline V gene. Trimming took off 2 bases at V and 4 bases at J, with 15 bases between the two ends. The CDR3 covers 15 residues. Here the CDR3 DNA reads TGTGCCAGCAGTGAAAGGGACTCCCAAAGTTACGAGCAGTACTTC. Protein: CASSERDSQSYEQYF.

The genes are TRBV9 and TRBJ2-2, with TRBD2 matching 7 bases. V lost 4 bases to trimming and J lost 5 bases; unmatched junction nucleotides: 14. The CDR3 spans 17 residues. CDR1 is SGDLS and CDR2 is YYNGEE in the germline V gene. This chain's CDR3 is CASSPRIAGDQTGELFF. In nucleotides, the CDR3 is TGTGCCAGCAGCCCCCGTATTGCGGGAGATCAAACCGGGGAGCTGTTTTTT. Full variable domain (outside the CDR3, taken from reference TRBV9 and TRBJ2-2): DSGVTQTPKHLITATGQRVTLRCSPRSGDLSVYWYQQSLDQGLQFLIQYYNGEERAKGNILERFSAQQFPDLHSELNLSSLELGDSALYFCASSPRIAGDQTGELFFGEGSRLTVL.